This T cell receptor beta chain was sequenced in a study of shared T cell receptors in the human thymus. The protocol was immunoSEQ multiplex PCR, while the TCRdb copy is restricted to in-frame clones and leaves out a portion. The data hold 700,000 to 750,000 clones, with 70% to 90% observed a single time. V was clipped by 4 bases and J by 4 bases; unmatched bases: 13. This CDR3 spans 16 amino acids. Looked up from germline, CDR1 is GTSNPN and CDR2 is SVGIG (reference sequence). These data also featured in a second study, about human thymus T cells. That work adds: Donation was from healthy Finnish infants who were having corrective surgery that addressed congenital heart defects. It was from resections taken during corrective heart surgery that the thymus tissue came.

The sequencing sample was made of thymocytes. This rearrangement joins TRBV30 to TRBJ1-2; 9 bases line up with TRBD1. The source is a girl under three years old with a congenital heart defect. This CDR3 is CAWNLEQGAASYGYTF. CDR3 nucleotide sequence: TGTGCCTGGAATCTAGAACAGGGGGCAGCTTCCTATGGCTACACCTTC.